These 32 T cell receptor beta chains were all obtained from the same sample, sequenced in a study of CD8 T cells in Susac syndrome. The RNA input was roughly 0.45 to 1 ug, and it was reverse transcribed with random hexamers. TCRdb processed the immunoSEQ multiplex PCR reads anew with MiXCR; each CDR3 protein has one entry. Of roughly 120,000 distinct CDR3 sequences listed, roughly 94% are singletons. Input material: CD4+ T cells from PBMCs. These receptors were obtained from a human donor with multiple sclerosis.

The J gene is TRBJ2-1, the V gene TRBV2; D is unclear. Between the trimmed V and J ends, which lost 4 bases and 3 bases, there was a span of 7 bases. The CDR3 extends over 13 amino acids. Germline lookup yields CDR1 SNHLY and CDR2 FYNNEI. This chain's CDR3 is CASSGADYNEQFF. CDR3 DNA sequence: TGTGCCAGCAGTGGCGCGGACTACAATGAGCAGTTCTTC.

This CDR3 is CSASSQDNTEAFF. The DNA for the CDR3 is TGCAGTGCTTCCTCACAGGATAACACTGAAGCTTTCTTT. This rearrangement joins TRBV20-1 to TRBJ1-1; possibly TRBD1 for D (5 bases). This CDR3 comprises 13 residues. The V and J ends lost 5 bases and 2 bases respectively, with 12 bases between them. CDR1 and CDR2 (germline): DFQATT, SNEGSKA (reference sequence).

J is TRBJ2-7 and V is TRBV27, with a possible D match to TRBD2 (5 bases). In germline, CDR1 is MNHEY, CDR2 SMNVEV (reference sequence). The CDR3 contains 15 residues. Deletions cut 2 bases from V and 1 base from J, with 12 bases between. The CDR3 sequence is CASSLKLDRSYEQYF. As DNA, the CDR3 is TGTGCCAGCAGTTTAAAACTAGATCGTTCCTACGAGCAGTACTTC.

The gene calls are TRBV5-1 and TRBJ1-5; 8 bases map to TRBD1. Per the germline V gene, CDR1 is SGHRS and CDR2 is YFSETQ. Losses at the gene ends were 2 bases for V and 6 bases for J; bases not matched to a gene: 7. This CDR3 has 15 residues. The CDR3 coding sequence is TGCGCCAGCAGCTTTAACGGACAGGGTGGTCAGCCCCAGCATTTT. It specifies CASSFNGQGGQPQHF.

This clonotype was picked up a small number of times. The V gene is TRBV4-1, the J gene TRBJ2-7, with TRBD2 identical over 10 bases. This CDR3 contains 17 residues. Unmatched junction bases numbered 15, after V lost 4 bases and J lost 6 bases. The V gene's germline CDR1 is MGHRA and CDR2 YSYEKL. The CDR3 protein is CASSRPGGVAGGFEQYF. The CDR3 DNA follows: TGCGCCAGCAGCCGTCCGGGGGGCGTAGCGGGAGGTTTCGAGCAGTACTTC.

The V gene is TRBV3-1, the J gene TRBJ1-1, with D possibly TRBD1 on 6 matching bases. The CDR3 is 14 residues long. Germline V lookup: CDR1 LGHDT, CDR2 YNNKEL (reference sequence). Deletions cut 2 bases from V and 13 bases from J, with 20 bases between. CDR3 protein: CASSQSPGAGGLFF. In DNA form, the CDR3 reads TGTGCCAGCAGCCAATCCCCGGGGGCTGGGGGGCTTTTCTTT.

The chain employs TRBV7-2 and TRBJ2-1; TRBD1 matches 9 bases. Looked up from germline, CDR1 is SGHTA and CDR2 is FQGNSA. The V segment lost 1 base and the J segment 6 bases; nucleotides outside the gene matches: 4. The CDR3 is 15 amino acids. The CDR3 spells CASSLVGTGLNEQFF. As DNA, the CDR3 is TGTGCCAGCAGCTTAGTAGGGACAGGGCTCAATGAGCAGTTCTTC. The variable domain in full, with the rest retrieved from reference TRBV7-2 and TRBJ2-1, is GAGVSQSPSNKVTEKGKDVELRCDPISGHTALYWYRQSLGQGLEFLIYFQGNSAPDKSGLPSDRFSAERTGGSVSTLTIQRTQQEDSAVYLCASSLVGTGLNEQFFGPGTRLTVL.

CDR3 sequence: CASSRDGGEETQYF. CDR3 DNA sequence: TGTGCCAGCAGTCGAGACGGCGGCGAGGAGACCCAGTACTTC. The V gene is TRBV6-6, the J gene TRBJ2-5, with D unclear. Trimming took 5 bases from V and 5 from J, leaving 15 bases between them. Germline CDR1 is MNHNY and CDR2 is SVGAGI (reference sequence). The CDR3 length is 14 residues.

The chain recombines TRBV6-5 with TRBJ2-6; 9 bases agree with TRBD1. The CDR3 extends over 15 amino acids. The germline gives CDR1 MNHEY, CDR2 SVGAGI. The J segment lost 4 bases and the V segment lost 5 bases, leaving 3 bases of the junction unmatched. The CDR3 is CASSRTGVGANVLTF. CDR3 DNA sequence: TGTGCCAGCAGTCGGACAGGGGTCGGGGCCAACGTCCTGACTTTC.

The chain uses TRBV7-9 and TRBJ2-7, with 7 bases lining up with TRBD1. Germline V gene lookup returns CDR1 SEHNR and CDR2 FQNEAQ (reference sequence). V lost 3 bases to trimming and J lost 2 bases; unmatched junction nucleotides: 7. This CDR3 spans 15 amino acids. The CDR3, as DNA: TGTGCCAGCAGCTTCAGGGCAGGGGGAACCTACGAGCAGTACTTC. Translating it yields CASSFRAGGTYEQYF.

The genes are TRBV6-6 and TRBJ2-3; D remains unclear. Germline CDR1 is MNHNY and CDR2 is SVGAGI (reference sequence). V shed 6 bases and J shed 8 bases, with 15 bases lying between them. This CDR3 contains 13 residues. The DNA for the CDR3 is TGTGCCAGCAGCTCAATTGGGTCGGGTACGCAGTATTTT. Its protein is CASSSIGSGTQYF.

The V gene is TRBV7-2, the J gene TRBJ1-2; TRBD1 aligns across 9 bases. With 10 bases clipped from V and 6 bases from J, the junction kept 18 bases outside the gene matches. Per the germline V gene, CDR1 is SGHTA and CDR2 is FQGNSA. The CDR3 spans 16 residues. CDR3 amino acids: CATYRGQGVHFHGYTF. In nucleotides, the CDR3 is TGTGCCACCTACCGGGGACAGGGAGTTCATTTTCATGGCTACACCTTC.

The CDR3: CASSWGQLYEQYF. The CDR3 DNA reads as TGTGCCAGCAGCTGGGGACAGCTCTACGAGCAGTACTTC. The chain joins TRBV5-8 to TRBJ2-7; 7 nucleotides align to TRBD1. The CDR3 spans 13 residues. The ends lost 3 bases at V and 3 bases at J; junction bases unmatched: 3. Germline values: CDR1 SGHTS, CDR2 YDEGEE. The complete variable domain, with remaining parts taken from reference TRBV5-8 and TRBJ2-7, reads EAGVTQSPTHLIKTRGQQATLRCSPISGHTSVYWYQQALGLGLQFLLWYDEGEERNRGNFPPRFSGRQFPNYSSELNVNALELEDSALYLCASSWGQLYEQYFGPGTRLTVT.

The chain joins TRBV7-2 to TRBJ1-3; D unresolved. The CDR3 spans 11 residues. Germline loops: CDR1 SGHTA, CDR2 FQGNSA. Trimming stripped 5 bases from V and 9 bases from J, with 8 bases between. CDR3 in amino acids: CASSPLGTIYF. The DNA of the CDR3 is TGTGCCAGCAGCCCCCTGGGCACCATATATTTT.

V is TRBV23-1 and J is TRBJ1-1, with D perhaps TRBD1 (6 bases). TRBV23-1 falls under the ORF class, with uncertain function. CDR3 length: 12 residues. Trimming took 6 bases from V and 11 from J, leaving 16 bases between them. DNA of the CDR3: TGCGCCAGCAGCCGTGACCGGGACAAGGCTTTCTTT. Its translation: CASSRDRDKAFF.

This chain links TRBV18 with TRBJ2-7; no clear D. The V gene lost 2 bases and the J gene lost 0 bases, with 8 bases spanning the gap. Germline assignment: CDR1 KGHSH and CDR2 LQKENI. The CDR3 runs to 14 residues. This CDR3 is CASSPDGSSYEQYF. The DNA for the CDR3 is TGTGCCAGCTCACCAGACGGCAGCTCCTACGAGCAGTACTTC.

The chain couples TRBV30 to TRBJ2-1, with D unclear. The CDR3 has 14 residues. Germline V lookup: CDR1 GTSNPN, CDR2 SVGIG (reference sequence). V dropped 0 bases and J dropped 0 bases, with 6 bases sitting between them. The CDR3 loop reads CAWSVPNSYNEQFF. The CDR3 nucleotides are TGTGCCTGGAGTGTACCCAACTCCTACAATGAGCAGTTCTTC.

The chain is built from TRBV7-2 and TRBJ1-4; D unclear. CDR1 and CDR2 from the germline V gene are SGHTA and FQGNSA. The CDR3 is made up of 13 amino acids. V shed 0 bases and J shed 8 bases, with 7 bases lying between them. The CDR3 sequence: CASSLAAGEKLFF. The DNA for the CDR3 is TGTGCCAGCAGCTTAGCGGCTGGCGAAAAACTGTTTTTT.

The chain links TRBV12-3 or TRBV12-4 to TRBJ2-5; D unresolved. The length of the CDR3 is 12 residues. V lost 1 base to trimming and J lost 7 bases, with 7 bases between them. The CDR3 protein is CASSLDVGTQYF. Here the CDR3 DNA reads TGTGCCAGCAGTTTAGATGTTGGGACCCAGTACTTC.

With respect to this clonotype: One end of the junction fails to match germline, which may point to a read error. As DNA, the CDR3 is TGTGCCAGCAGTTACCTGCCAGGGGGCACGGATACGCAGTATTTT. Translation gives CASSYLPGGTDTQYF. The chain is built from TRBV6-5 and TRBJ2-3, with 8 bases matching TRBD1. CDR1 and CDR2 from the germline V gene are MNHEY and SVGAGI. The CDR3 has 15 amino acids.

CDR3 in DNA: TGTGCCAGCAGTCCTACACCTGGACGGTACGAGCAGTACTTC. Its translation: CASSPTPGRYEQYF. The V gene is TRBV7-6, the J gene TRBJ2-7; D unresolved. In germline, CDR1 is SGHVS, CDR2 FNYEAQ. Trimming cost V 6 bases and J 4 bases, with 16 bases left between them. The CDR3 is 14 amino acids.

The rearrangement uses TRBV16 and TRBJ2-3, with D hard to call. Germline CDR1 KGHSY, CDR2 FQNENV. V dropped 4 bases and J dropped 0 bases, with 8 bases sitting between them. The CDR3 runs 14 residues. CDR3 nucleotide sequence: TGTGCCAGCAGCCCTACTCCAAGCACAGATACGCAGTATTTT. As protein: CASSPTPSTDTQYF.

This chain links TRBV18 with TRBJ2-7; 10 bases align to TRBD1. The CDR3 sequence is 16 residues long. V lost 3 bases and J lost 2; bases outside the gene matches: 7. Looked up from germline, CDR1 is KGHSH and CDR2 is LQKENI. The CDR3 loop reads CASSPRGTGVTYEQYF. In nucleotides, the CDR3 is TGTGCCAGCTCACCTCGGGGGACAGGGGTTACCTACGAGCAGTACTTC.

The chain combines TRBV18 with TRBJ2-5; no clear D gene. The germline V gene has CDR1 KGHSH and CDR2 LQKENI. The CDR3 is 16 residues long. V was pared by 2 bases and J by 1 base, with 14 bases between. The CDR3 nucleotides are TGTGCCAGCTCACCAATAGGGTCAACGGTCCAAGAGACCCAGTACTTC. Its protein is CASSPIGSTVQETQYF.

The gene calls are TRBV12-3 or TRBV12-4 and TRBJ1-5; D may be TRBD1 (6 bases). This CDR3 comprises 14 residues. Between the trimmed V and J ends, which lost 6 bases and 4 bases, there was a span of 13 bases. CDR3 coding DNA: TGTGCCAGCAGGGGGGACACGGGTAATCAGCCCCAGCATTTT. This gives the protein CASRGDTGNQPQHF.

The rearrangement joins TRBV5-1 to TRBJ2-3; 11 bases are a match to TRBD2. Germline V gives CDR1 SGHRS, CDR2 YFSETQ. The CDR3 covers 16 residues. The ends lost 4 bases at V and 2 bases at J; junction bases unmatched: 6. The CDR3 DNA follows: TGCGCCAGCAGCCTAGGGACTAGCGGACTCACAGATACGCAGTATTTT. This translates into CASSLGTSGLTDTQYF.

The chain carries TRBV7-9 and TRBJ1-1; a weak D match, TRBD1 (5 bases). The CDR3 covers 17 residues. Per the germline V gene, CDR1 is SEHNR and CDR2 is FQNEAQ (reference sequence). Trimming stripped 3 bases from V and 5 bases from J, with 22 bases between. The CDR3: CASSFTQGVWEGTEAFF. DNA of the CDR3: TGTGCCAGCAGCTTTACCCAGGGTGTCTGGGAGGGGACTGAAGCTTTCTTT.

The J gene is TRBJ1-1, the V gene TRBV6-2 or TRBV6-3, with D perhaps matching TRBD1 (6 bases). The CDR3 spans 13 residues. The V gene lost 8 bases and the J gene lost 5 bases, with 15 bases spanning the gap. Germline V gene sequence: CDR1 MNHEY, CDR2 SVGEGT. CDR3 sequence (DNA): TGTGCCAGCTCCACACAGGGAAAAACTGAAGCTTTCTTT. It translates to CASSTQGKTEAFF.

In this sample, this clonotype turned up once. This chain joins TRBV30 and TRBJ1-2; tentative D call: TRBD1 (5 bases). Germline CDR1 reads GTSNPN; CDR2 reads SVGIG (reference sequence). The CDR3 has 14 residues. Trimming cost V 5 bases and J 0 bases, with 13 bases left between them. CDR3 bases: TGTGCCTGGGGAGACAGTTACGCTAACTATGGCTACACCTTC. Residues: CAWGDSYANYGYTF.

The chain combines TRBV18 with TRBJ1-2; D remains unclear. The CDR3 totals 14 residues. Germline assignment: CDR1 KGHSH and CDR2 LQKENI. V shed 3 bases and J shed 3 bases, with 11 bases lying between them. In nucleotides, the CDR3 is TGTGCCAGCTCACCCGGCGCCGCAGACTATGGCTACACCTTC. It encodes CASSPGAADYGYTF.

The gene calls are TRBV15 and TRBJ1-6, with D perhaps matching TRBD1 (5 bases). The CDR3 contains 14 residues. The V gene's germline CDR1 is LNHNV and CDR2 YYDKDF (reference sequence). The ends were cut back, 0 bases at V and 6 bases at J, with 6 bases in the middle. CDR3 DNA sequence: TGTGCCACCAGCAGAGACGGGGGTAATTCACCCCTCCACTTT. Its translation is CATSRDGGNSPLHF.

CDR3 coding DNA: TGTGCCAGCAGCGACACGGGGGACAGGGGCCACGAGCAGTACTTC. It specifies CASSDTGDRGHEQYF. The rearrangement uses TRBV7-9 and TRBJ2-7, with 10 bases aligning to TRBD1. Germline CDR1 reads SEHNR; CDR2 reads FQNEAQ (reference sequence). This CDR3 is 15 amino acids long. V gave up 5 bases and J gave up 5 bases; unmatched junction bases: 9.